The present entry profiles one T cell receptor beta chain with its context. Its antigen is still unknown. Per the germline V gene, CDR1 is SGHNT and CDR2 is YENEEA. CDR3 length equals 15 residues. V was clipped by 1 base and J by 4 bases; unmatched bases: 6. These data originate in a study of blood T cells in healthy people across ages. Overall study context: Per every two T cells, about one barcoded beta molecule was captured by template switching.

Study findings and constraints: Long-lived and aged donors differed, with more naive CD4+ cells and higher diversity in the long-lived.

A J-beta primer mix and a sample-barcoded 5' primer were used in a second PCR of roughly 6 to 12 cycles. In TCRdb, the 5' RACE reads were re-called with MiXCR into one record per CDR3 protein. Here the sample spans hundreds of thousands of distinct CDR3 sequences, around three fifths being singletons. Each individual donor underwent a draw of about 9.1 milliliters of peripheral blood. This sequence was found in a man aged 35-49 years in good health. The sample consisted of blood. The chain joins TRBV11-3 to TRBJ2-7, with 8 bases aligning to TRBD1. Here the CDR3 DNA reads TGTGCCAGCAGCTTAGCAGGGGGCAAAACGTACGAGCAGTACTTC. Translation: CASSLAGGKTYEQYF.